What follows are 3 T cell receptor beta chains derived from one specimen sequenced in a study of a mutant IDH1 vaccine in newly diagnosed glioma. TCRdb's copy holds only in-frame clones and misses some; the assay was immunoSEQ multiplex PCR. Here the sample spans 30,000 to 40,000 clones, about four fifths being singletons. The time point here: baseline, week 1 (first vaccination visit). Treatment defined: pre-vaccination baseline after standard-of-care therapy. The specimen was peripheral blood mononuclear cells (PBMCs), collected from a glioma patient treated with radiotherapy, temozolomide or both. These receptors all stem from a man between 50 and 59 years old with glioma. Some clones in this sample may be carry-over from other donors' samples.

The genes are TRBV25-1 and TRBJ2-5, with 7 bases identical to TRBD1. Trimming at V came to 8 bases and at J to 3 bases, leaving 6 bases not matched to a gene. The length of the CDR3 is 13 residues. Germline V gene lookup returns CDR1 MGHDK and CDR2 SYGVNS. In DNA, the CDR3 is TGTGCCAGCTGGGACGGACAGGAAGAGACCCAGTACTTC. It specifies CASWDGQEETQYF.

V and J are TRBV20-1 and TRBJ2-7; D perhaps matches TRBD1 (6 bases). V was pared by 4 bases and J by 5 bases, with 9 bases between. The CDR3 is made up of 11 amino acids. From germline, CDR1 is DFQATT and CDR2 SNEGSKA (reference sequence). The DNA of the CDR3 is TGCAGTGCTATGCAGGGGAACGAGCAGTACTTC. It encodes CSAMQGNEQYF.

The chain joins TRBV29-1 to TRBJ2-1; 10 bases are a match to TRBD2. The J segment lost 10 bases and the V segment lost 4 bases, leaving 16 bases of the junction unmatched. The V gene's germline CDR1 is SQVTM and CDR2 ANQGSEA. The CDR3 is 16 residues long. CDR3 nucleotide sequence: TGCAGCGTTGTCGGGCTAGCGGGAGTTATAGGTGGGGAGCAGTTCTTC. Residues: CSVVGLAGVIGGEQFF.